Listed below are T cell receptor beta chains from one sample, sequenced in a study of technical replicates of blood from a few donors. Profiled with immunoSEQ multiplex PCR; TCRdb holds only in-frame clones, not every one. The sample consists of under 95,000 clones, 90% to 95% of them appearing once. Sequenced sample: T cells isolated from PBMCs. The receptors come from a human donor in good health. Some clones in this sample may be carry-over from other donors' samples. The CDR3 runs from the conserved cysteine through the conserved F or W. D genes are given only for firm matches. Size is omitted from some rows. Given values are once, few, many or a class for expanded clones.

TRBV7-5	-	TRBJ2-7	-	CVRSLVGDRVHEQYF	TGTGTCAGAAGCTTAGTCGGGGACAGGGTCCACGAGCAGTACTTC
TRBV19	-	TRBJ2-3	-	CASKPGGDTQYF	TGTGCCAGCAAACCTGGGGGGGATACGCAGTATTTT
TRBV6-4	-	TRBJ2-1	TRBD2	CAIPGLDCYNEQFF	TGTGCCATCCCGGGACTAGATTGCTACAATGAGCAGTTCTTC
TRBV5-1	-	TRBJ2-3	TRBD2	CASSSGLAANTDTQYF	TGCGCCAGCAGCTCGGGACTAGCGGCTAACACAGATACGCAGTATTTT
TRBV9	-	TRBJ2-5	-	CASSGGGVETQYF	TGTGCCAGCAGCGGAGGGGGGGTTGAGACCCAGTACTTC
TRBV30	-	TRBJ2-5	TRBD2	CAWSANTRLAREETQYF	TGTGCCTGGAGTGCAAATACCCGACTAGCTCGGGAAGAGACCCAGTACTTC
TRBV21-1	-	TRBJ2-1	-	CASTRTSGGSSYNEQFF	TGTGCCAGCACCAGGACTAGCGGGGGGTCCTCCTACAATGAGCAGTTCTTC
TRBV5-1	-	TRBJ1-5	TRBD1	CASSFTGTGAGQPQHF	TGCGCCAGCAGCTTCACCGGGACAGGCGCCGGTCAGCCCCAGCATTTT
TRBV7-6	-	TRBJ2-7	TRBD1	CASSLGAGGGYEQYF	TGTGCCAGCAGCTTAGGAGCAGGGGGCGGATACGAGCAGTACTTC
TRBV6-1	-	TRBJ1-5	-	CATGAFSNQPQHF	TGTGCCACTGGGGCCTTTAGCAATCAGCCCCAGCATTTT
TRBV7-2	-	TRBJ2-7	-	CASSTPGLIYEQYF	TGTGCCAGCAGCACTCCCGGACTCATCTACGAGCAGTACTTC
TRBV13	-	TRBJ2-2	-	CASVAGRTGELFF	TGTGCCAGCGTGGCGGGGAGAACCGGGGAGCTGTTTTTT
TRBV5-1	-	TRBJ1-2	-	CASSFGQRFTF	TGCGCCAGCAGCTTCGGACAGCGCTTCACCTTC
TRBV5-1	-	TRBJ2-1	TRBD1	CASSSPGQRLNEQFF	TGCGCCAGCAGCTCCCCGGGACAGAGGCTTAATGAGCAGTTCTTC
TRBV7-6	once	TRBJ1-2	TRBD1	CASSSDRVDGYTF	TGTGCCAGCAGCTCTGACAGGGTCGATGGCTACACCTTC
TRBV11-3	-	TRBJ2-7	TRBD2	CASSLDMLAGVYEQYF	TGTGCCAGCAGCTTAGATATGCTAGCGGGGGTGTACGAGCAGTACTTC
TRBV19	-	TRBJ2-1	TRBD2	CASKRESSYNEQFF	TGTGCCAGTAAGCGGGAGAGCTCCTACAATGAGCAGTTCTTC
TRBV6-5	-	TRBJ2-1	-	CASNMDPSGINEQFF	TGTGCCAGCAATATGGACCCATCAGGGATAAATGAGCAGTTCTTC
TRBV7-9	-	TRBJ1-6	-	CASSLELGAAPLHF	TGTGCCAGCAGCTTAGAGCTGGGGGCCGCCCCCCTCCACTTT
TRBV5-1	-	TRBJ2-3	TRBD1	CASGKGGARTDTQYF	TGCGCCAGCGGAAAAGGGGGCGCGCGAACAGATACGCAGTATTTT
TRBV29-1	-	TRBJ2-1	TRBD1	CSVGTGGDYNEQFF	TGCAGCGTCGGGACAGGGGGCGACTACAATGAGCAGTTCTTC
TRBV2	-	TRBJ2-1	TRBD2	CASSVLAGVNEQFF	TGTGCCAGCAGTGTACTAGCGGGAGTAAATGAGCAGTTCTTC
TRBV7-9	-	TRBJ1-5	TRBD1	CASSLVTGGGNQPQHF	TGTGCCAGCAGCTTAGTAACAGGGGGAGGCAATCAGCCCCAGCATTTT
TRBV11-3	-	TRBJ1-2	TRBD1	CASSPDRVNYGYTF	TGTGCCAGCAGCCCGGACAGGGTCAACTATGGCTACACCTTC
TRBV7-9	-	TRBJ2-2	-	CASSLDSNTGELFF	TGTGCCAGCAGCTTAGACTCAAACACCGGGGAGCTGTTTTTT
TRBV6-5	-	TRBJ1-1	-	CASSYGGLNAEAFF	TGTGCCAGCAGTTATGGGGGGTTGAACGCTGAAGCTTTCTTT
TRBV18	-	TRBJ2-7	-	CASSPTGAYEQYF	TGTGCCAGCTCGCCGACAGGAGCCTACGAGCAGTACTTC
TRBV7-9	-	TRBJ2-7	-	CASSLGQGNEQYF	TGTGCCAGCAGCTTAGGTCAGGGGAACGAGCAGTACTTC
TRBV6-5	few	TRBJ1-6	-	CASSQGQAHSPLHF	TGTGCCAGCAGTCAGGGTCAGGCTCATTCACCCCTCCACTTT
TRBV27	-	TRBJ2-5	TRBD1	CASSLSMSGGASYQETQYF	TGTGCCAGCAGTTTATCGATGTCAGGGGGCGCTTCGTACCAAGAGACCCAGTACTTC
TRBV5-1	-	TRBJ2-2	-	CASSFDSPTGELFF	TGCGCCAGCAGCTTTGACAGTCCCACCGGGGAGCTGTTTTTT
TRBV6-6	-	TRBJ1-1	-	CASRGEGIPEAFF	TGTGCCAGCAGGGGGGAGGGTATCCCTGAAGCTTTCTTT
TRBV4-1	-	TRBJ2-7	-	CASSQGAGSYEQYF	TGCGCCAGCAGCCAAGGTGCAGGCTCCTACGAGCAGTACTTC
TRBV5-1	-	TRBJ2-2	TRBD1	CASSSDRDRGGYSNTGELFF	TGCGCCAGCAGCAGCGATCGGGACAGGGGGGGTTACTCGAACACCGGGGAGCTGTTTTTT
TRBV27	-	TRBJ2-1	-	CASSFASGSPGEFF	-
TRBV4-2	-	TRBJ2-1	-	CASSQEALRTYNEQFF	TGTGCCAGCAGCCAAGAGGCCCTCCGTACCTACAATGAGCAGTTCTTC
TRBV6-5	-	TRBJ1-4	-	CASGRDYEKLFF	TGTGCCAGCGGCAGGGATTATGAAAAACTGTTTTTT
TRBV27	-	TRBJ1-1	-	CASSSQQGGGYTEAFF	TGTGCCAGCAGTTCACAACAGGGTGGAGGCTACACTGAAGCTTTCTTT
TRBV14	-	TRBJ2-3	TRBD1	CASNHGDSTQYF	TGTGCCAGCAACCACGGGGACAGTACGCAGTATTTT
TRBV7-6	-	TRBJ2-1	TRBD2	CASSLDVAGVNNEQFF	TGTGCCAGCAGCTTAGACGTAGCGGGAGTAAACAATGAGCAGTTCTTC
TRBV2	-	TRBJ1-2	TRBD1	CASMGRTGDSNYGYTF	TGTGCCAGCATGGGGAGGACAGGGGATTCTAACTATGGCTACACCTTC
TRBV4-1	-	TRBJ2-3	-	CASSQDFAGATDTQYF	TGCGCCAGCAGCCAAGACTTTGCGGGGGCCACAGATACGCAGTATTTT
TRBV25-1	-	TRBJ2-3	-	CASSDLRDSTDTQYF	TGTGCCAGCAGTGATTTAAGAGATAGCACAGATACGCAGTATTTT
TRBV28	-	TRBJ2-7	TRBD2	CASSLGGGIYVTSYEQYF	TGTGCCAGCAGTTTGGGGGGAGGGATTTACGTAACCTCCTACGAGCAGTACTTC
TRBV30	-	TRBJ2-1	-	CAWSDTGVQFF	TGTGCCTGGAGTGACACGGGGGTGCAGTTCTTC
TRBV28	-	TRBJ2-3	TRBD2	CASINRLAGDSDTQYF	TGTGCCAGCATTAATAGACTAGCGGGAGATTCAGATACGCAGTATTTT